A selection of T cell receptor beta chains follows, all from one sample in a study of early T cells in non-severe SARS-CoV-2 infection. TCRdb reanalysed the 5' RACE reads using MiXCR and keeps one entry per CDR3 protein. Among over 25,000 distinct CDR3 sequences listed, 5.4% were seen once. Input material: whole blood. The source is an adult who was a healthcare worker with PCR-confirmed SARS-CoV-2 infection or an uninfected control (not recorded which). Both conserved end residues are part of each CDR3. The D gene is left open where the match is weak. Clone size is stated in some rows and not others, as once, few, many or a class when expanded.

>TRBV7-9|-|TRBJ2-2|TRBD2
TGTGCCAGCAGCTTAGCACTAGCGGGAGCCAACGGGGAGCTGTTTTTT
CASSLALAGANGELFF
>TRBV19|few|TRBJ2-7|-
TGTGCCAGTAGTAGGGTTACAGGCGAGCAGTACTTC
CASSRVTGEQYF
>TRBV11-2|many|TRBJ2-3|-
TGTGCCAGCAGCTTAGAGTATCTCGTCTCCATCACAGATACGCAGTATTTT
CASSLEYLVSITDTQYF
>TRBV6-2/TRBV6-3|few|TRBJ2-1|-
TGTGCCAGCTCCGTGGGGGGTTCGAATGAGCAGTTCTTC
CASSVGGSNEQFF
>TRBV20-1|many|TRBJ2-5|TRBD2
TGCAGTGCGGGACTTAGCGGGTTCCAAGAGACCCAGTACTTC
CSAGLSGFQETQYF
>TRBV6-2/TRBV6-3|medium-sized|TRBJ2-5|TRBD2
TGTGCCAGCAGACAGGGGACTAGCGGGAGCCCGTCTTATGAGACCCAGTACTTC
CASRQGTSGSPSYETQYF
>TRBV27|medium-sized|TRBJ1-4|TRBD1
TGTGCCAGCAGCCACCGGGACAGGTCCAGGGAAAAACTGTTTTTT
CASSHRDRSREKLFF
>TRBV20-1|many|TRBJ2-2|-
TGCAGTGCTAGGAGGGGCACCGGGGAGCTGTTTTTT
CSARRGTGELFF
>TRBV6-2/TRBV6-3|medium-sized|TRBJ2-2|-
TGTGCCAGCAGCCTGACAGGCACCGGGGAGCTGTTTTTT
CASSLTGTGELFF
>TRBV19|few|TRBJ1-1|-
TGTGCCAGCTCCGATTCCCCCTACACTGAAGCTTTCTTT
CASSDSPYTEAFF
>TRBV7-2|few|TRBJ2-7|TRBD1
TGTGCCAGCAGCTCTCCGAAGGACAGGGACGGCAACGAGCAGTACTTC
CASSSPKDRDGNEQYF
>TRBV6-2/TRBV6-3|many|TRBJ2-6|-
TGTGCCAGCAGTCCCAGCCGGTTCCGTTTCGGGATAGGGGCCAACGTCCTGACTTTC
CASSPSRFRFGIGANVLTF
>TRBV29-1|many|TRBJ2-1|-
TGCAGCGTTGAAGATAGCGCGGATTCCTACAATGAGCAGTTCTTC
CSVEDSADSYNEQFF
>TRBV12-3/TRBV12-4|many|TRBJ1-6|TRBD1
TGTGCCAGCAGTTCGGGGACAGGTCGCTATAATTCACCCCTCCACTTT
CASSSGTGRYNSPLHF